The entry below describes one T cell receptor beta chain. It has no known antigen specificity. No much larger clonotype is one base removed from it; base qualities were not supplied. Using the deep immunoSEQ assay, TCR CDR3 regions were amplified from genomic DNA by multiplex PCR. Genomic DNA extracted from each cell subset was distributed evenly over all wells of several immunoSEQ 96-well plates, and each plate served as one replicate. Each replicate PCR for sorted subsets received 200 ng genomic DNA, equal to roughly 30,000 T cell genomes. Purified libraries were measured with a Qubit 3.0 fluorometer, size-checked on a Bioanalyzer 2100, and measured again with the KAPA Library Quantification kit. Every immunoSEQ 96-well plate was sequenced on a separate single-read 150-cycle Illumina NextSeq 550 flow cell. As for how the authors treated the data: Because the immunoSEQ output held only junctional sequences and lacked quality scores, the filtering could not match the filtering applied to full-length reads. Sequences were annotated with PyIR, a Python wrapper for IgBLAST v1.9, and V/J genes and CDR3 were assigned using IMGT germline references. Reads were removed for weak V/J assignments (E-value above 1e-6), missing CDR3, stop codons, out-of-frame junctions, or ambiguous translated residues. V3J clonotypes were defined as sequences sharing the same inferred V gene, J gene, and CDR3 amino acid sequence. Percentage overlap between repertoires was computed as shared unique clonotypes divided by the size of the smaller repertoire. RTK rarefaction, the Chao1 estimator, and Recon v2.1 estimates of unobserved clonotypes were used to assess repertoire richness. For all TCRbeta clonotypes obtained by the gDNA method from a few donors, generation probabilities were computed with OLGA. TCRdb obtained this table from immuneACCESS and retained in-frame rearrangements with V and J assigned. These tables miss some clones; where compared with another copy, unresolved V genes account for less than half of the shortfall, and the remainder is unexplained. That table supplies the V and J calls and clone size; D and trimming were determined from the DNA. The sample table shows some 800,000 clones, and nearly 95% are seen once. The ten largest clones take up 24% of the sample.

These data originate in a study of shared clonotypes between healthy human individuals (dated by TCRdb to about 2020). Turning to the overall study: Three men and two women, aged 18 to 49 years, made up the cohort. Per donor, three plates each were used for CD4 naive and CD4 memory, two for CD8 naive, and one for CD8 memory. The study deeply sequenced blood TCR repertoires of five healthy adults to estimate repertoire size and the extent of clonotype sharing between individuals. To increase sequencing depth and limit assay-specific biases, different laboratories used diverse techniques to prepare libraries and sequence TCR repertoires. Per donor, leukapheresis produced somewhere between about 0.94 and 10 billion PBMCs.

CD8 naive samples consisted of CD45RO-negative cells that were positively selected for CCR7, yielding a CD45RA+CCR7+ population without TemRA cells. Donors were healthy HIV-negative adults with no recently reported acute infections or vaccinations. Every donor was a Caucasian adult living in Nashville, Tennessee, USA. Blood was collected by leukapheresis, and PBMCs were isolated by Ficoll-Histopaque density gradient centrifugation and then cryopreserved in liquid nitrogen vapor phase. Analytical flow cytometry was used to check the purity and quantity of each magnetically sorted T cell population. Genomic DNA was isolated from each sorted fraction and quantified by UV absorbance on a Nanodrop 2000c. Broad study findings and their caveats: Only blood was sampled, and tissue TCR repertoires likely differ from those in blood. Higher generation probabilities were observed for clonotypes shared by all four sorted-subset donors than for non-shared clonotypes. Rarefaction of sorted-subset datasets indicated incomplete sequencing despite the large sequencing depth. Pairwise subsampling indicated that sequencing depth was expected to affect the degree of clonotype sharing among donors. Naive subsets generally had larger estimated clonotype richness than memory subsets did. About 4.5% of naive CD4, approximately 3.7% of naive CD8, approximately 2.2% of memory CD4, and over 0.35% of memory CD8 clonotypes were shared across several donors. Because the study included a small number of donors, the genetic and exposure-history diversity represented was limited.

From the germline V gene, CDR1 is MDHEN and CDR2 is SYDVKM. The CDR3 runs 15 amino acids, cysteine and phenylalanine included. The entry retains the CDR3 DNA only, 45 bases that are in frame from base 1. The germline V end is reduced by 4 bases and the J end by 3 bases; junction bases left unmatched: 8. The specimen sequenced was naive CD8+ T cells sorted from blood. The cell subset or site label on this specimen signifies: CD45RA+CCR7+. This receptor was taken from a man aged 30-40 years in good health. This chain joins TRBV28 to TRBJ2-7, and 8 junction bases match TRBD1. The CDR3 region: CASSSSTGVHYEQYF. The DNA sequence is TGTGCCAGCAGTTCCTCGACAGGGGTTCACTACGAGCAGTACTTC. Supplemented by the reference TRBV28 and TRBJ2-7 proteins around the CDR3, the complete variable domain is DVKVTQSSRYLVKRTGEKVFLECVQDMDHENMFWYRQDPGLGLRLIYFSYDVKMKEKGDIPEGYSVSREKKERFSLILESASTNQTSMYLCASSSSTGVHYEQYFGPGTRLTVT.